This T cell receptor (beta chain) originates from a study of CD8 T cells in Susac syndrome. CDR3 length equals 12 residues. From germline, CDR1 is DFQATT and CDR2 SNEGSKA (reference sequence). The V gene end was trimmed by 3 bases and the J gene end by 9 bases; junction bases not matched to a gene: 5. cDNA came from 0.5 to 1 ug RNA primed by random hexamers. Across 54 Vbeta and 13 Jbeta, immunoSEQ multiplex PCR amplified TCR beta CDR3. TCRdb fed the immunoSEQ multiplex PCR reads into MiXCR, producing one record per CDR3 protein. The sample shows 100,000 to 110,000 distinct CDR3 sequences, about 95% of them seen only once. The authors carried out high-throughput sequencing of TCR beta. They applied it to CD8+ and CD4+ T cells obtained from blood.

Material for sequencing was CD8+ T cells from PBMCs. The TCR comes from a human donor with Susac syndrome. The rearrangement joins TRBV20-1 to TRBJ2-1; 7 bases agree with TRBD2. The CDR3 DNA follows: TGCAGTGCTAGCCCGGGAGGCATTGAGCAGTTCTTC. This translates into CSASPGGIEQFF.